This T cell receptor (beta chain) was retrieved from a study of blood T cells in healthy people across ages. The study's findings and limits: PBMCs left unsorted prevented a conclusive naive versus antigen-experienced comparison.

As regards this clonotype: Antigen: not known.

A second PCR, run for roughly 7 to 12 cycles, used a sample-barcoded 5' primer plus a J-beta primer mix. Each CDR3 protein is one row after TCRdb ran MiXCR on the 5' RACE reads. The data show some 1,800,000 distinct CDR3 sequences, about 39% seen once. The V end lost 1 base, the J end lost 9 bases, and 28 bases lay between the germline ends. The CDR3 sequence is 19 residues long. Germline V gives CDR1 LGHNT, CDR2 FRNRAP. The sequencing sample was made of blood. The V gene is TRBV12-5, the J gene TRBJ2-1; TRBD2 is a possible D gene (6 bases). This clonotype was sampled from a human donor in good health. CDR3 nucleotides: TGTGCTAGTGGTTTGGCCCCCCTAAAACTTGGCGGGATTGTAAGTGAGCAGTTCTTC. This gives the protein CASGLAPLKLGGIVSEQFF. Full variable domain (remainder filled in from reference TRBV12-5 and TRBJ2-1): DARVTQTPRHKVTEMGQEVTMRCQPILGHNTVFWYRQTMMQGLELLAYFRNRAPLDDSGMPKDRFSAEMPDATLATLKIQPSEPRDSAVYFCASGLAPLKLGGIVSEQFFGPGTRLTVL.